This T cell receptor beta chain was sequenced for a study of blood T cell repertoires in COVID-19. Repertoires were generated with immunoSEQ multiplex PCR, while TCRdb's copy carries only in-frame clones and drops some. The profile shows some 140,000 clones, about 90% of them singletons. The sample comprised peripheral blood. The source is a woman aged 50 to 60 who had recovered from COVID-19.

CDR3 region: CASSSAQGTEIEAFF. The CDR3 nucleotides read TGTGCCAGCAGCTCCGCACAGGGGACTGAGATTGAAGCTTTCTTT. The J gene is TRBJ1-1, the V gene TRBV7-8; 7 bases match TRBD1. Germline trimming cut 4 bases from V and 7 bases from J; bases unmatched to any gene: 12. The V gene's germline CDR1 is SGHVS and CDR2 FQNEAQ. The CDR3 has 15 residues.